These 21 T cell receptor beta chains were all obtained from the same sample, sequenced in a study of T cell changes during pregnancy in multiple sclerosis. Assay: immunoSEQ multiplex PCR; the TCRdb copy retains only in-frame clones and omits some. The sample holds tens of thousands of clones, approximately 90% seen once. Sequenced here: CD4+ T cells from peripheral blood mononuclear cells, sampled in the first trimester of pregnancy. These receptor sequences come from a female donor with multiple sclerosis, enrolled in a pregnancy study.

This chain connects TRBV6-5 to TRBJ1-6; D gene ambiguous. Germline CDR1 reads MNHEY; CDR2 reads SVGAGI. The CDR3 has 13 residues. Trimming removed 7 bases at V and 6 bases at J, with 10 bases between. CDR3: CASMRGINSPLHF. The CDR3 region has the DNA TGTGCCAGCATGCGGGGAATTAATTCACCCCTCCACTTT.

This clone was picked up a small number of times. The CDR3 loop is CASRKQGYEQYF. The CDR3 DNA follows: TGCGCCAGCAGAAAACAGGGCTACGAGCAGTACTTC. The chain combines TRBV5-1 with TRBJ2-7; a weak D match, TRBD1 (6 bases). Germline CDR1 and CDR2: SGHRS and YFSETQ. CDR3 length: 12 residues. V lost 5 bases to trimming and J lost 3 bases, with 9 bases between them. Looking up the rest from reference TRBV5-1 and TRBJ2-7 gives the full variable domain: KAGVTQTPRYLIKTRGQQVTLSCSPISGHRSVSWYQQTPGQGLQFLFEYFSETQRNKGNFPGRFSGRQFSNSRSEMNVSTLELGDSALYLCASRKQGYEQYFGPGTRLTVT.

This clone has just one count. The CDR3 spells CASSLGQFTDTQYF. Written as DNA, the CDR3 is TGTGCCAGCAGCCTGGGACAGTTCACAGATACGCAGTATTTT. The chain combines TRBV5-6 with TRBJ2-3, with 7 bases that match TRBD1. The length of the CDR3 is 14 residues. V was pared by 4 bases and J by 2 bases, with 4 bases of the junction left unmatched. The germline gives CDR1 SGHDT, CDR2 YYEEEE.

The V gene is TRBV19, the J gene TRBJ2-2; the match to TRBD2 covers 7 bases. V was pared by 2 bases and J by 1 base, with 4 bases of the junction left unmatched. The CDR3 length is 16 residues. In germline, CDR1 is LNHDA, CDR2 SQIVND (reference sequence). CDR3 nucleotide sequence: TGTGCCAGTAGTATATCTAGCGGAAGGAACACCGGGGAGCTGTTTTTT. Translated, it gives CASSISSGRNTGELFF.

This clone was detected only a few times. The rearrangement links TRBV11-3 to TRBJ1-1; weak D call: TRBD1 (6 bases). Germline V gives CDR1 SGHNT, CDR2 YENEEA. The V end was cut by 0 bases, the J end by 2 bases, with 10 bases between. The CDR3 is made up of 15 amino acids. The CDR3, as DNA: TGTGCCAGCAGCTTAGAGGGGACAAGAAACACTGAAGCTTTCTTT. This gives the protein CASSLEGTRNTEAFF.

The genes are TRBV7-2 and TRBJ2-1; weak D call: TRBD1 (5 bases). The CDR3 extends over 12 amino acids. Germline lookup yields CDR1 SGHTA and CDR2 FQGNSA. With 5 bases removed from V and 8 bases from J, the gap between germline ends came to 10 bases. DNA for the CDR3: TGTGCCAGCAGCCAACTGGGGCATGAGCAGTTCTTC. Protein: CASSQLGHEQFF.

V usage is TRBV7-9 and J usage is TRBJ2-1, with TRBD2 matching over 7 bases. Germline trimming cut 5 bases from V and 7 bases from J; bases unmatched to any gene: 8. Germline values: CDR1 SEHNR, CDR2 FQNEAQ (reference sequence). The CDR3 contains 14 residues. This CDR3 reads CASSRGGARNEQFF. For the CDR3, the DNA is TGTGCCAGCAGCCGGGGAGGGGCTCGGAATGAGCAGTTCTTC.

The chain joins TRBV28 to TRBJ1-5, with TRBD1 identical over 8 bases. The V and J ends lost 6 bases and 0 bases, in that order; junction bases with no gene match: 10. From germline, CDR1 is MDHEN and CDR2 SYDVKM. This CDR3 is 17 amino acids long. The chain's CDR3 is CASSPGTGQNSNQPQHF. The CDR3 DNA is TGTGCCAGCAGCCCCGGGACAGGCCAGAATAGCAATCAGCCCCAGCATTTT.

The chain links TRBV9 to TRBJ1-2, with D tentatively TRBD1 (5 bases). The CDR3 runs 15 residues. The germline V gene has CDR1 SGDLS and CDR2 YYNGEE. V was shortened by 3 bases and J by 4 bases, with 16 bases between the two germline ends. CDR3 bases: TGTGCCAGCAGCGCCCAAGTCGGGGGAGGCTATGGCTACACCTTC. Amino acid sequence: CASSAQVGGGYGYTF.

The rearrangement links TRBV4-1 to TRBJ1-5; TRBD1 matches 7 bases. From germline, CDR1 is MGHRA and CDR2 YSYEKL. The CDR3 runs to 14 residues. V lost 2 bases, J lost 2 bases, and 0 bases stayed unmatched. This CDR3 reads CASSQQGGNQPQHF. DNA for the CDR3: TGCGCCAGCAGCCAACAGGGGGGCAATCAGCCCCAGCATTTT.

This clone is a singleton in its sample. The chain recombines TRBV6-5 with TRBJ1-2, with 12 bases matching TRBD1. Germline assignment: CDR1 MNHEY and CDR2 SVGAGI. The CDR3 is 16 residues long. The trim removed 1 base at V and 7 bases at J, leaving 7 bases unmatched. CDR3 sequence reads: CASSYFGGQGASGYTF. DNA for the CDR3: TGTGCCAGCAGTTACTTTGGGGGACAGGGGGCCTCTGGCTACACCTTC.

The rearrangement joins TRBV5-1 to TRBJ2-5, with TRBD1 identical over 7 bases. The CDR3 sequence is 16 residues long. Germline V gives CDR1 SGHRS, CDR2 YFSETQ. Losses at the gene ends were 4 bases for V and 2 bases for J; bases not matched to a gene: 11. The DNA for the CDR3 is TGCGCCAGCAGCCGTGGTGGGACAGAGAGACAAGAGACCCAGTACTTC. It yields the protein CASSRGGTERQETQYF.

CDR3 nucleotide sequence: TGTGCCAGCAGCTCCGGACTAGCGGCGAAAGAGACCCAGTACTTC. It encodes CASSSGLAAKETQYF. V is TRBV11-3 and J is TRBJ2-5; TRBD2 aligns across 10 bases. Germline V lookup: CDR1 SGHNT, CDR2 YENEEA. The CDR3 totals 15 residues. V shed 4 bases, J shed 3 bases, and the junction held 5 bases outside the gene matches.

V gene TRBV25-1 combines with J gene TRBJ2-1; D might be TRBD2 (5 bases). The CDR3 spans 11 residues. In germline, CDR1 is MGHDK, CDR2 SYGVNS. V lost 7 bases to trimming and J lost 5 bases, with 6 bases between them. The DNA of the CDR3 is TGTGCCAGCATCGGGAACAATGAGCAGTTCTTC. It yields the protein CASIGNNEQFF.

The chain has TRBV5-6 and TRBJ2-3; 11 bases are shared with TRBD2. The CDR3 has 16 residues. The germline CDR1 and CDR2 sequences are SGHDT and YYEEEE. Losses at the gene ends were 4 bases for V and 2 bases for J; bases not matched to a gene: 6. The CDR3, as DNA: TGTGCCAGCAGCCTCCTACTAGCGGGGGCCACAGATACGCAGTATTTT. Its protein is CASSLLLAGATDTQYF.

The gene calls are TRBV11-3 and TRBJ2-6; no definite D call. The V end lost 4 bases, the J end lost 4 bases, and 8 bases lay between the germline ends. The CDR3 contains 14 residues. The germline gives CDR1 SGHNT, CDR2 YENEEA. CDR3 DNA: TGTGCCAGCAGCTCCCTTTCCGGGGCCAACGTCCTGACTTTC. As protein: CASSSLSGANVLTF.

V usage is TRBV4-3 and J usage is TRBJ2-7; TRBD2 aligns across 10 bases. J lost 4 bases, V lost 0 bases, and 9 bases had no gene match. The CDR3 is 17 amino acids. CDR1 is LGHNA, CDR2 YSLEER, per germline. CDR3 region: CASSQDAGLAQQYEQYF. The CDR3 DNA is TGCGCCAGCAGCCAAGATGCGGGACTAGCGCAGCAGTACGAGCAGTACTTC.

The chain carries TRBV5-8 and TRBJ2-1, with D hard to call. The germline V gene encodes CDR1 SGHTS and CDR2 YDEGEE. The ends were cut back, 0 bases at V and 6 bases at J, with 4 bases in the middle. CDR3 length: 12 amino acids. The CDR3 DNA reads TGTGCCAGCAGCTTGGGAGGCAATGAGCAGTTCTTC. As protein: CASSLGGNEQFF.

This clone was seen just once. V is TRBV7-2 and J is TRBJ1-6; 9 bases agree with TRBD1. Germline loops: CDR1 SGHTA, CDR2 FQGNSA. With 5 bases clipped from V and 9 bases from J, the junction kept 8 bases outside the gene matches. The length of the CDR3 is 15 residues. The CDR3 DNA follows: TGTGCCAGCAGCCGCGAAGGACAGGGGATTTCACCCCTCCACTTT. It is translated as CASSREGQGISPLHF.

V usage is TRBV7-2 and J usage is TRBJ1-4, with 9 bases identical to TRBD1. The CDR3 is 14 residues long. Germline V gene lookup returns CDR1 SGHTA and CDR2 FQGNSA. The junction had 4 bases not matched to a gene; V was cut back by 5 bases and J by 6 bases. The CDR3 nucleotides are TGTGCCAGCAGCCCCTGGACAGGGGATGAAAAACTGTTTTTT. As protein: CASSPWTGDEKLFF.

This chain links TRBV11-1 with TRBJ2-1; 9 bases fit TRBD2. Germline CDR1 reads SGHAT; CDR2 reads FQDESV (reference sequence). The CDR3 runs to 14 residues. Losses at the gene ends were 0 bases for V and 13 bases for J; bases not matched to a gene: 7. The DNA of the CDR3 is TGTGCCAGCAGCTTAGCGGGCACACTAGCGGGTCAGTTCTTC. It codes for CASSLAGTLAGQFF.